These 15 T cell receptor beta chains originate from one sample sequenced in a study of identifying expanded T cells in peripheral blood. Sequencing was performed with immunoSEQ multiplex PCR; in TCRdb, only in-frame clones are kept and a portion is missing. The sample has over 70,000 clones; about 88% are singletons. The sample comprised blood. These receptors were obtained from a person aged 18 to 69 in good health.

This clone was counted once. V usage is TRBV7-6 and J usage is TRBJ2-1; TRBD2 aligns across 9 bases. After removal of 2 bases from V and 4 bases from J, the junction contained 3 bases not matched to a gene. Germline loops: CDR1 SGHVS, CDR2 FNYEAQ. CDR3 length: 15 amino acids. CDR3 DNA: TGTGCCAGCAGCTTAAGCGGGGGGACGTACAATGAGCAGTTCTTC. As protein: CASSLSGGTYNEQFF.

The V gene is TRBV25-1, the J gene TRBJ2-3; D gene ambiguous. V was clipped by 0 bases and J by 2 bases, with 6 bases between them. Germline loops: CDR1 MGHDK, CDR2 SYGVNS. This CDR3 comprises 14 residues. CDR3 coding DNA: TGTGCCAGCAGTGAATATACAGCCACAGATACGCAGTATTTT. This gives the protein CASSEYTATDTQYF.

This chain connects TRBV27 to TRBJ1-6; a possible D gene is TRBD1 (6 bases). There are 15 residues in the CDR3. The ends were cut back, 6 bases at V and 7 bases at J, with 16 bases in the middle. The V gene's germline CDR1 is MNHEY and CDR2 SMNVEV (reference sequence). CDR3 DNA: TGTGCCAGCAGGGGGGCCGCCGGGGGGAATTCACCCCTCCACTTT. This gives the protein CASRGAAGGNSPLHF.

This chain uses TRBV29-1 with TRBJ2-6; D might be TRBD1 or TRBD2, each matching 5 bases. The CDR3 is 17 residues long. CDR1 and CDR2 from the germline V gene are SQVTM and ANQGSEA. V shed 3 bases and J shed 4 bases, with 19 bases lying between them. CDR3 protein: CSVDNKGAGTGANVLTF. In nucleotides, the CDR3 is TGCAGCGTTGATAATAAGGGCGCTGGGACCGGGGCCAACGTCCTGACTTTC. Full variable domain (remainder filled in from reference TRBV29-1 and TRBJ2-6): SAVISQKPSRDICQRGTSLTIQCQVDSQVTMMFWYRQQPGQSLTLIATANQGSEATYESGFVIDKFPISRPNLTFSTLTVSNMSPEDSSIYLCSVDNKGAGTGANVLTFGAGSRLTVL.

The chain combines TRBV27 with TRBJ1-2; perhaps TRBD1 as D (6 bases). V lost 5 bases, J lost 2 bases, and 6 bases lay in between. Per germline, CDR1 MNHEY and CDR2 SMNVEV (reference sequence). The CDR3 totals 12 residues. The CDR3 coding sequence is TGTGCCAGCAGTCAGGGGAACTATGGCTACACCTTC. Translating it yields CASSQGNYGYTF.

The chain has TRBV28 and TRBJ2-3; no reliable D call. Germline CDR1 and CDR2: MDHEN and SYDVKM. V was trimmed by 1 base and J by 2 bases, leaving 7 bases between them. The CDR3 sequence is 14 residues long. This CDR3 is CASSLSLVTDTQYF. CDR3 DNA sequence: TGTGCCAGCAGTTTATCATTAGTCACAGATACGCAGTATTTT.

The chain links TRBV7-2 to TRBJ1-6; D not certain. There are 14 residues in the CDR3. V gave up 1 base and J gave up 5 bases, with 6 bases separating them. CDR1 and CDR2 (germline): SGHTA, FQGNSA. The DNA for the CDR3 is TGTGCCAGCAGCTTAGGGGTAAATAATTCACCCCTCCACTTT. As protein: CASSLGVNNSPLHF.

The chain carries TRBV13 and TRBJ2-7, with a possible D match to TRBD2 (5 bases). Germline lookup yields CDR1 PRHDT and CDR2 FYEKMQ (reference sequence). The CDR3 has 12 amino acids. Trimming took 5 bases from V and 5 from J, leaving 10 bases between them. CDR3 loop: CASSTGNHEQYF. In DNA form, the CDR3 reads TGTGCCAGCAGCACGGGGAACCACGAGCAGTACTTC.

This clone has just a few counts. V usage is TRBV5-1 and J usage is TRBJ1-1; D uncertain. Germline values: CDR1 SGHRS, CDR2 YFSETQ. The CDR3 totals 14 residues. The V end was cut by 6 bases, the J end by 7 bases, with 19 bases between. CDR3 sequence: CASTDRPISREAFF. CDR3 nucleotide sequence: TGCGCCAGCACCGATCGACCTATATCGCGTGAAGCTTTCTTT.

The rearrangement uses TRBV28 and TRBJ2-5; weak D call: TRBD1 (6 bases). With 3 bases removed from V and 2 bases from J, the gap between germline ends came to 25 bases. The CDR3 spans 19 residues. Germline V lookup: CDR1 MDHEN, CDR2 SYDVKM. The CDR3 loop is CASSFALPLPQGWQETQYF. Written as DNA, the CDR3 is TGTGCCAGCAGTTTCGCTTTGCCACTTCCACAGGGATGGCAAGAGACCCAGTACTTC.

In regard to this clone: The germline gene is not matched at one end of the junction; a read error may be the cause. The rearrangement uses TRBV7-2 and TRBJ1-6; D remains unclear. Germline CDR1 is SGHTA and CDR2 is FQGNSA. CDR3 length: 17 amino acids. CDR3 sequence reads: CASNLVGGPGNNSPLHF. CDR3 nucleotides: TGTGCCAGCAACTTAGTCGGAGGGCCCGGGAATAATTCACCCCTCCACTTT. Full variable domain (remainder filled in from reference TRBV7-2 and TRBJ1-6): GAGVSQSPSNKVTEKGKDVELRCDPISGHTALYWYRQSLGQGLEFLIYFQGNSAPDKSGLPSDRFSAERTGGSVSTLTIQRTQQEDSAVYLCASNLVGGPGNNSPLHFGNGTRLTVT.

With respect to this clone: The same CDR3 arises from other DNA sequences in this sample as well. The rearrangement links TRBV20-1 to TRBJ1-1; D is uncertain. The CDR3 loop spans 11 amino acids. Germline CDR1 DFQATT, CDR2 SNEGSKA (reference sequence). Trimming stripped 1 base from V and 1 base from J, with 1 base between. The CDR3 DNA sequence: TGCAGTGCTAGAGGGAACACTGAAGCTTTCTTT. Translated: CSARGNTEAFF.

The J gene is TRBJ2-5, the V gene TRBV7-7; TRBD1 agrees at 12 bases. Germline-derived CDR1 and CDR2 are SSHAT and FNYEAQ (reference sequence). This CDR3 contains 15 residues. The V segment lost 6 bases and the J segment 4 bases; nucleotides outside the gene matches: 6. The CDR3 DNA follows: TGTGCCAGCAGTGAAGGGACAGGGGGCAGAGAGACCCAGTACTTC. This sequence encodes CASSEGTGGRETQYF.

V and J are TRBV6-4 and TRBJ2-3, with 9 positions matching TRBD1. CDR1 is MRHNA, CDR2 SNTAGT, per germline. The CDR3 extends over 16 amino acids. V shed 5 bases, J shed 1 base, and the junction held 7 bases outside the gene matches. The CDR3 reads CASSLDRQGGTDTQYF. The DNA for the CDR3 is TGTGCCAGCAGTCTAGACCGACAGGGGGGCACAGATACGCAGTATTTT.

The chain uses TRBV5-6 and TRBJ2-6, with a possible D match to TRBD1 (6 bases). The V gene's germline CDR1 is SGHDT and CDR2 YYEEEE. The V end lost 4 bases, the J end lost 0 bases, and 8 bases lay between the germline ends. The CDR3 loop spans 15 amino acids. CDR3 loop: CASSLGASGANVLTF. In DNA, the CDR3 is TGTGCCAGCAGCCTGGGGGCCTCTGGGGCCAACGTCCTGACTTTC. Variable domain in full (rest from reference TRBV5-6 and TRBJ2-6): DAGVTQSPTHLIKTRGQQVTLRCSPKSGHDTVSWYQQALGQGPQFIFQYYEEEERQRGNFPDRFSGHQFPNYSSELNVNALLLGDSALYLCASSLGASGANVLTFGAGSRLTVL.